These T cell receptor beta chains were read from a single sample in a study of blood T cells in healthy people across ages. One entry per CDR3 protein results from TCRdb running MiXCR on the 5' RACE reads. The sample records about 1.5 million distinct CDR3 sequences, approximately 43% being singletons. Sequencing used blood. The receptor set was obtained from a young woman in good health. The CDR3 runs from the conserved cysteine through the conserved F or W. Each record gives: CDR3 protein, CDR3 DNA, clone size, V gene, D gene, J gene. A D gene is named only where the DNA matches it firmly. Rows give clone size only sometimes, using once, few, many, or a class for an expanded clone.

CASSHLSGTFYNEQFF	TGCGCCAGCAGCCACTTGTCCGGGACTTTCTACAATGAGCAGTTCTTC	-	TRBV4-1	-	TRBJ2-1
CSARVSSEQYF	TGCAGTGCTAGGGTTTCGAGTGAGCAGTACTTC	-	TRBV20-1	-	TRBJ2-5
CASRTRLGETQYF	TGTGCCAGCAGAACAAGGCTGGGGGAGACCCAGTACTTC	-	TRBV21-1	-	TRBJ2-5
CSARSRQGVGFYGYTF	TGCAGTGCTAGATCCAGACAGGGGGTCGGTTTCTATGGCTACACCTTC	few	TRBV20-1	TRBD1	TRBJ1-2
CAIKEGEVTDTQYF	TGTGCCATCAAGGAGGGCGAGGTGACAGATACGCAGTATTTT	-	TRBV10-3	-	TRBJ2-3
CASSLDLMGLNTYEQYF	TGTGCCAGCAGCTTAGACCTAATGGGGCTTAACACTTACGAGCAGTACTTC	-	TRBV7-8	-	TRBJ2-7
CSVGTWDSFTDTQYF	TGCAGCGTTGGAACGTGGGACAGCTTCACAGATACGCAGTATTTT	-	TRBV29-1	TRBD1	TRBJ2-3
CASSPGVSNTEAFF	TGTGCCAGTAGTCCCGGGGTTTCGAACACTGAAGCTTTCTTT	-	TRBV19	-	TRBJ1-1
CSVAGTDPSLVYNEQYF	TGCAGCGTTGCCGGGACAGACCCAAGCCTTGTTTACAATGAGCAGTACTTC	-	TRBV29-1	TRBD1	TRBJ2-7
CASSPRTWGSYNEQFF	TGTGCCAGCTCACCACGTACGTGGGGCTCCTACAATGAGCAGTTCTTC	-	TRBV18	-	TRBJ2-1
CASGNNQPQHF	TGTGCTAGTGGTAACAATCAGCCCCAGCATTTT	-	TRBV12-5	-	TRBJ1-5
CASSSRTGGNYGYTF	TGTGCCAGCAGCTCCCGGACAGGGGGGAACTATGGCTACACCTTC	few	TRBV7-2	TRBD1	TRBJ1-2
CASKKGYGHTF	TGTGCCAGCAAAAAGGGGTATGGCCACACCTTC	-	TRBV12-3/TRBV12-4	-	TRBJ1-2
CAIRLEGEEQFF	TGTGCCATCAGACTAGAGGGTGAGGAGCAGTTCTTC	-	TRBV10-3	-	TRBJ2-1
CASSPGSGTDTQYF	TGTGCCAGCAGCCCAGGGTCAGGCACAGATACGCAGTATTTT	many	TRBV11-2	-	TRBJ2-3
CASSYGQGSSYNSPLHF	TGTGCCAGCAGTTACGGACAGGGGAGCTCCTATAATTCACCCCTCCACTTT	few	TRBV7-9	TRBD1	TRBJ1-6
CASSQGHITGELFF	TGCGCCAGCAGCCAGGGACATATCACCGGGGAGCTGTTTTTT	-	TRBV4-3	-	TRBJ2-2
CGVTSLGTALLNYGYTF	TGCGGCGTGACTAGCCTTGGGACAGCGCTCTTAAACTATGGCTACACCTTC	-	TRBV29-1	TRBD1	TRBJ1-2
CSALTDREELFF	TGCAGCGCCTTAACAGACAGGGAGGAACTGTTTTTT	few	TRBV29-1	TRBD1	TRBJ1-4
CASSLSGQGDNEQFF	TGTGCCAGCAGCTTGTCGGGACAGGGTGACAATGAGCAGTTCTTC	-	TRBV13	TRBD1	TRBJ2-1
CASSPFRGEQYF	TGTGCCAGCAGCCCCTTTCGGGGGGAGCAGTACTTC	few	TRBV7-2	-	TRBJ2-7
CATSDPIRETQYF	TGTGCCACCAGTGACCCGATACGCGAGACCCAGTACTTC	few	TRBV24-1	-	TRBJ2-5
CASSPLSKTAQETQYF	TGTGCCAGCTCACCACTCAGCAAGACAGCCCAAGAGACCCAGTACTTC	-	TRBV18	-	TRBJ2-5
CASSFSGPLNVLTF	TGTGCCAGCAGTTTTTCCGGCCCTCTCAACGTCCTGACTTTC	-	TRBV28	-	TRBJ2-6
CASARGSGRADTQYF	TGTGCCAGCGCCCGTGGTAGCGGGCGTGCAGATACGCAGTATTTT	-	TRBV7-3	TRBD2	TRBJ2-3
CASSPILSSGPLNEQYF	TGTGCCAGCAGTCCCATCCTCTCTAGCGGCCCCCTCAATGAGCAGTACTTC	-	TRBV28	TRBD2	TRBJ2-7
CASSGLRAANEKLFF	TGTGCCAGCAGTGGTTTACGGGCTGCTAATGAAAAACTGTTTTTT	-	TRBV2	-	TRBJ1-4
CASSLPPDRTWKVRAKNIQYF	TGTGCCAGCAGCCTCCCTCCAGACAGGACCTGGAAAGTACGGGCCAAAAACATTCAGTACTTC	-	TRBV21-1	-	TRBJ2-4
CASSQDQKPSNNEQFF	TGCGCCAGCAGCCAAGATCAAAAGCCTAGCAACAATGAGCAGTTCTTC	few	TRBV4-1	-	TRBJ2-1
CASSPQGTTEAFF	TGTGCCAGCAGCCCACAGGGAACTACTGAAGCTTTCTTT	-	TRBV7-9	-	TRBJ1-1
CASSLAPVATNEKLFF	TGCGCCAGTAGCTTGGCTCCTGTTGCAACTAATGAAAAACTGTTTTTT	-	TRBV5-1	-	TRBJ1-4